What follows are 32 T cell receptor beta chains derived from one specimen sequenced in a study of CD8 T cells in ankylosing spondylitis. Study findings and constraints: Within ankylosing spondylitis blood, a TCR beta motif made up of eight or nine highly homologous variants appeared to be characteristic.

TCRdb re-called the 5' RACE reads with MiXCR, one entry per CDR3 protein. The table has fewer than 550,000 distinct CDR3 sequences, about 5.4% seen once. The antigens these receptors bind are not known. Sequencing was performed on blood, either unsorted or a sorted T cell fraction (not recorded which). The receptors stem from a male donor with ankylosing spondylitis.

There are a few counts of this clonotype. This rearrangement joins TRBV20-1 to TRBJ2-6; no clear D gene. CDR1 and CDR2 from the germline V gene are DFQATT and SNEGSKA (reference sequence). The CDR3 has 15 amino acids. The CDR3 sequence: CSPSRPRAGANVLTF. The CDR3 DNA reads TGCAGCCCTAGTCGGCCACGGGCTGGGGCCAACGTCCTGACTTTC.

This clonotype came up many times. The chain joins TRBV27 to TRBJ2-1; 7 bases line up with TRBD1. This CDR3 has 14 amino acids. Germline CDR1 MNHEY, CDR2 SMNVEV (reference sequence). After removal of 8 bases from V and 0 bases from J, the junction contained 4 bases not matched to a gene. The CDR3 DNA reads TGTGCCAGCGGGGACAGCCTCTCCTACAATGAGCAGTTCTTC. Amino acids: CASGDSLSYNEQFF.

This clonotype has at least ten counts. The chain combines TRBV9 with TRBJ1-2; no clear D. The germline V and J ends were trimmed by 3 bases and 7 bases, with 13 bases remaining between them. Germline CDR1 and CDR2: SGDLS and YYNGEE. The CDR3 is 13 residues long. CDR3 bases: TGTGCCAGCAGCGAGTCGGTTGGAGGTGGCTACACCTTC. It encodes CASSESVGGGYTF. The whole variable domain, remainder taken from reference TRBV9 and TRBJ1-2, is DSGVTQTPKHLITATGQRVTLRCSPRSGDLSVYWYQQSLDQGLQFLIQYYNGEERAKGNILERFSAQQFPDLHSELNLSSLELGDSALYFCASSESVGGGYTFGSGTRLTVV.

This clonotype was found many times. The chain links TRBV5-1 to TRBJ2-5; possibly TRBD1 or TRBD2 for D (6 bases each). Trimming removed 4 bases from V and 3 bases from J, with 13 bases in between. There are 14 residues in the CDR3. The germline gives CDR1 SGHRS, CDR2 YFSETQ. CDR3 residues: CASSRGTSKETQYF. The CDR3 DNA follows: TGCGCCAGCAGCCGGGGGACAAGCAAAGAGACCCAGTACTTC.

This clonotype showed up many times. The genes are TRBV14 and TRBJ2-3; the D gene could be TRBD1 or TRBD2 (5 bases each). The length of the CDR3 is 16 residues. V was trimmed by 5 bases and J by 2 bases, leaving 17 bases between them. Germline assignment: CDR1 SGHDN and CDR2 FVKESK. CDR3 nucleotides: TGTGCCAGCAGCTTGGGGGTCCAGCGGTCCACAGATACGCAGTATTTT. This translates into CASSLGVQRSTDTQYF.

In this sample, this clonotype turned up many times. This chain connects TRBV5-1 to TRBJ2-1; TRBD1 is a possible D gene (6 bases). V was pared by 3 bases and J by 0 bases, with 16 bases between. The germline CDR1 and CDR2 sequences are SGHRS and YFSETQ. The CDR3 loop spans 17 amino acids. DNA for the CDR3: TGCGCCAGCAGCTCCGCGTGGACAGATAGCTCCTACAATGAGCAGTTCTTC. It is translated as CASSSAWTDSSYNEQFF.

This clonotype has a count of ten or more. This chain connects TRBV20-1 to TRBJ1-5, with 8 bases aligning to TRBD1. With 7 bases clipped from V and 3 bases from J, the junction kept 8 bases outside the gene matches. This CDR3 contains 14 residues. CDR1 DFQATT and CDR2 SNEGSKA come from the germline V gene (reference sequence). For the CDR3, the DNA is TGCAGTGGCGCAGGGGGCGCTTACAATCAGCCCCAGCATTTT. This sequence encodes CSGAGGAYNQPQHF.

This clonotype has only a few counts. V and J are TRBV10-2 and TRBJ1-3, with D unclear. The germline CDR1 and CDR2 sequences are WSHSY and SAAADI. The germline V and J ends were trimmed by 7 bases and 0 bases, with 13 bases remaining between them. CDR3 size: 15 residues. In nucleotides, the CDR3 is TGCGCCAGCACCCTGGCGGTGAGCTCTGGAAACACCATATATTTT. It translates to CASTLAVSSGNTIYF.

This clonotype was observed a handful of times. The chain has TRBV4-2 and TRBJ2-1; perhaps TRBD2 as D (6 bases). Trimming cost V 1 base and J 5 bases, with 18 bases left between them. Germline lookup yields CDR1 LGHNA and CDR2 YNFKEQ. The CDR3 consists of 17 residues. CDR3 protein: CASSQVGRGPGDNEQFF. Here the CDR3 DNA reads TGTGCCAGCAGCCAAGTGGGGCGGGGCCCCGGGGACAATGAGCAGTTCTTC.

This clonotype occurred many times. This chain connects TRBV5-5 to TRBJ2-1, with D perhaps TRBD1 or TRBD2 (5 bases each). Trimming took 4 bases from V and 0 from J, leaving 14 bases between them. The CDR3 has 16 amino acids. Per germline, CDR1 SGHKS and CDR2 YYEKEE (reference sequence). The CDR3 reads CASSTGATVSYNEQFF. The CDR3 DNA is TGTGCCAGCAGCACCGGGGCAACTGTCTCCTACAATGAGCAGTTCTTC.

This clonotype was seen repeatedly, ten times or more. The chain carries TRBV12-3 or TRBV12-4 and TRBJ1-1; 7 bases are shared with TRBD1. The length of the CDR3 is 13 residues. V was pared by 6 bases and J by 1 base, with 2 bases of the junction left unmatched. CDR3 sequence (DNA): TGTGCCAGCAGGGGACAGACGAACACTGAAGCTTTCTTT. Translated: CASRGQTNTEAFF.

This clonotype was seen a few times. The chain couples TRBV5-6 to TRBJ2-5; the D gene is possibly TRBD2 (7 bases). There are 15 residues in the CDR3. Looked up from germline, CDR1 is SGHDT and CDR2 is YYEEEE. V was clipped by 3 bases and J by 1 base, with 13 bases between them. As DNA, the CDR3 is TGTGCCAGCAGCTCCCCGAGGGGGGGCCAAGAGACCCAGTACTTC. Protein: CASSSPRGGQETQYF.

This clonotype came up a few times. This chain uses TRBV9 with TRBJ2-3; maybe TRBD1 (5 bases). Trimming removed 1 base from V and 2 bases from J, with 8 bases in between. The CDR3 sequence is 14 residues long. Germline values: CDR1 SGDLS, CDR2 YYNGEE. CDR3 protein: CASSVRGFTDTQYF. DNA of the CDR3: TGTGCCAGCAGCGTAAGGGGATTCACAGATACGCAGTATTTT.

This clonotype occurred many times. This chain links TRBV9 with TRBJ2-1, with 10 bases fitting TRBD2. V dropped 0 bases and J dropped 6; count of bases not matched to a gene: 6. This CDR3 comprises 16 residues. The germline V gene encodes CDR1 SGDLS and CDR2 YYNGEE. The chain's CDR3 is CASSVGGAGGPNEQFF. The CDR3, as DNA: TGTGCCAGCAGCGTAGGGGGAGCGGGAGGGCCCAATGAGCAGTTCTTC.

V and J are TRBV11-2 and TRBJ2-2; 12 bases line up with TRBD1. Trimming removed 5 bases from V and 6 bases from J; junction bases left unmatched: 7. The CDR3 runs 16 residues. The germline gives CDR1 SGHAT, CDR2 FQNNGV. CDR3: CASSAGQGAKSGELFF. The CDR3 region has the DNA TGTGCCAGCAGCGCGGGACAGGGGGCTAAGTCCGGGGAGCTGTTTTTT.

The rearrangement uses TRBV20-1 and TRBJ2-7; TRBD2 matches at 9 bases. The CDR3 sequence is 16 residues long. Germline V gene sequence: CDR1 DFQATT, CDR2 SNEGSKA (reference sequence). V gave up 6 bases and J gave up 6 bases; unmatched junction bases: 18. The CDR3 bases are TGCAGTGCAGCGGGGGGCAGGTTGATCGCGGCTCCCGAGCAGTACTTC. Translating it yields CSAAGGRLIAAPEQYF.

This clonotype was picked up many times. The V gene is TRBV7-2, the J gene TRBJ1-2; D is undetermined. Germline loops: CDR1 SGHTA, CDR2 FQGNSA. Deletions cut 1 base from V and 8 bases from J, with 11 bases between. The CDR3 covers 13 residues. The CDR3 reads CASSLVLQRGYTF. The CDR3 DNA reads TGTGCCAGCAGCTTAGTCCTCCAGAGGGGCTACACCTTC.

This clonotype occurred many times. The chain has TRBV5-1 and TRBJ1-2; 8 bases line up with TRBD1. V lost 2 bases to trimming and J lost 4 bases; unmatched junction nucleotides: 7. CDR1 and CDR2 from the germline V gene are SGHRS and YFSETQ. The CDR3 extends over 15 amino acids. CDR3 sequence (DNA): TGCGCCAGCAGCTTTGGCCAGGGGGCCGGCTATGGCTACACCTTC. This encodes CASSFGQGAGYGYTF.

The rearrangement links TRBV5-1 to TRBJ2-5; TRBD2 agrees at 7 bases. V was pared by 1 base and J by 2 bases, with 11 bases of the junction left unmatched. The CDR3 contains 17 residues. Germline V CDR1 and CDR2: SGHRS, YFSETQ. DNA for the CDR3: TGCGCCAGCAGCTTGCACCGTCTAGCGGACCTTCAAGAGACCCAGTACTTC. It translates to CASSLHRLADLQETQYF. The whole variable domain, remainder taken from reference TRBV5-1 and TRBJ2-5, is KAGVTQTPRYLIKTRGQQVTLSCSPISGHRSVSWYQQTPGQGLQFLFEYFSETQRNKGNFPGRFSGRQFSNSRSEMNVSTLELGDSALYLCASSLHRLADLQETQYFGPGTRLLVL.

To note about this clonotype: A much larger clone differs from this one at a single base, so this may be a read error. The rearrangement uses TRBV7-2 and TRBJ2-7; TRBD1 matches at 7 bases. The CDR3 covers 17 residues. Germline V gene data show CDR1 as SGHTA and CDR2 as FQGNSA. CDR3 amino acids: CASSFRSELTGRNEQSF. The CDR3, as DNA: TGTGCCAGCAGCTTCCGGTCGGAGTTGACAGGGCGTAACGAGCAGTCCTTC.

The sample holds many counts of this clonotype. The chain has TRBV7-2 and TRBJ2-4; D perhaps matches TRBD1 (5 bases). The CDR3 sequence is 16 residues long. With 2 bases removed from V and 0 bases from J, the gap between germline ends came to 11 bases. In germline, CDR1 is SGHTA, CDR2 FQGNSA. CDR3 residues: CASSLRGQGAKNIQYF. The CDR3 DNA reads as TGTGCCAGCAGCTTAAGGGGCCAGGGAGCCAAAAACATTCAGTACTTC. The full variable domain, rest sourced from reference TRBV7-2 and TRBJ2-4, is GAGVSQSPSNKVTEKGKDVELRCDPISGHTALYWYRQSLGQGLEFLIYFQGNSAPDKSGLPSDRFSAERTGGSVSTLTIQRTQQEDSAVYLCASSLRGQGAKNIQYFGAGTRLSVL.

This clonotype has a handful of counts. The CDR3 DNA reads TGCGCCAGCAGCCAACTAGCGGAAGACTACGAGCAGTACTTC. Translated, it gives CASSQLAEDYEQYF. The rearrangement joins TRBV4-1 to TRBJ2-7, with TRBD2 matching over 7 bases. Germline-derived CDR1 and CDR2 are MGHRA and YSYEKL. The CDR3 consists of 14 residues. V trimming: 2 bases; J trimming: 3 bases; junction bases outside the gene matches: 4.

This clonotype has ten or more counts. The chain uses TRBV27 and TRBJ2-3; 14 bases map to TRBD2. CDR1 is MNHEY and CDR2 is SMNVEV in the germline V gene (reference sequence). There are 16 residues in the CDR3. Trimming took 6 bases from V and 6 from J; bases not matched to a gene: 8. The CDR3 loop is CASSPGTSGSRDTQYF. CDR3 DNA sequence: TGTGCCAGCAGCCCCGGGACTAGCGGGAGTCGGGATACGCAGTATTTT.

This clonotype was recorded at least ten times. CDR3 sequence reads: CSASGQGLGGQPQHF. Here the CDR3 DNA reads TGCAGTGCTAGTGGACAGGGGCTCGGCGGTCAGCCCCAGCATTTT. V gene TRBV20-1 combines with J gene TRBJ1-5; 9 nucleotides align to TRBD1. Germline trimming cut 3 bases from V and 6 bases from J; bases unmatched to any gene: 9. The CDR3 is 15 residues long. Germline CDR1 DFQATT, CDR2 SNEGSKA (reference sequence).

This clonotype was observed a handful of times. The rearrangement links TRBV27 to TRBJ2-6; maybe TRBD1 (5 bases). Germline CDR1 MNHEY, CDR2 SMNVEV (reference sequence). The CDR3 extends over 14 amino acids. V dropped 7 bases and J dropped 2 bases, with 9 bases sitting between them. The CDR3 sequence is CASTRTTGANVLTF. CDR3 in DNA: TGTGCCAGCACCAGGACAACTGGGGCCAACGTCCTGACTTTC.

There are many counts of this clonotype. J is TRBJ2-2 and V is TRBV7-2, with D unresolved. V lost 4 bases to trimming and J lost 3 bases, with 12 bases between them. This CDR3 spans 15 amino acids. Germline V lookup: CDR1 SGHTA, CDR2 FQGNSA. The CDR3 here is CASSSLSLHTGELFF. The CDR3 DNA is TGTGCCAGCAGCTCCCTTTCTCTCCACACCGGGGAGCTGTTTTTT.

At least ten counts were recorded for this clonotype. V is TRBV10-3 and J is TRBJ2-2; D possibly corresponds to TRBD1 (6 bases). V was trimmed by 11 bases and J by 1 base, leaving 14 bases between them. The germline gives CDR1 ENHRY, CDR2 SYGVKD. This CDR3 region has 14 residues. CDR3 region: CAASYRENTGELFF. CDR3 sequence (DNA): TGTGCCGCCAGCTACAGGGAGAACACCGGGGAGCTGTTTTTT.

This clonotype was seen ten or more times. The chain recombines TRBV15 with TRBJ2-3; 10 positions agree with TRBD2. CDR3 size: 17 residues. Germline V lookup: CDR1 LNHNV, CDR2 YYDKDF (reference sequence). V dropped 0 bases and J dropped 4; count of bases not matched to a gene: 7. The CDR3 loop reads CATSREKLAGEADTQYF. The CDR3 coding sequence is TGTGCCACCAGCAGAGAAAAGCTAGCGGGAGAGGCAGATACGCAGTATTTT.

The J gene is TRBJ1-5, the V gene TRBV20-1; D is uncertain. The V gene lost 7 bases and the J gene lost 0 bases, with 13 bases spanning the gap. CDR1 DFQATT and CDR2 SNEGSKA come from the germline V gene (reference sequence). This CDR3 has 14 amino acids. CDR3 loop: CSVKKTNSNQPQHF. As DNA, the CDR3 is TGCAGTGTTAAGAAAACTAATAGCAATCAGCCCCAGCATTTT.

This clonotype was observed many times. V gene TRBV27 combines with J gene TRBJ2-7; tentatively, D is TRBD1 (5 bases). Germline CDR1 is MNHEY and CDR2 is SMNVEV (reference sequence). V was clipped by 4 bases and J by 2 bases, with 12 bases between them. The CDR3 is 14 amino acids. The CDR3 sequence is CASSWGGPAYEQYF. The CDR3 nucleotides are TGTGCCAGCAGTTGGGGCGGACCAGCCTACGAGCAGTACTTC.

This clonotype was observed at least ten times. A read error may account for a junction end that differs from germline. The J gene is TRBJ2-5, the V gene TRBV7-7; no clear D. CDR1 is SSHAT, CDR2 FNYEAQ, per germline (reference sequence). This CDR3 comprises 14 residues. For the CDR3, the DNA is TGTGCTAGCAGCCCCCTCAAGTACCAAGAGACCCAGTACTTC. Translated, it gives CASSPLKYQETQYF. Full variable domain (rest looked up from reference TRBV7-7 and TRBJ2-5): GAGVSQSPRYKVTKRGQDVTLRCDPISSHATLYWYQQALGQGPEFLTYFNYEAQPDKSGLPSDRFSAERPEGSISTLTIQRTEQRDSAMYRCASSPLKYQETQYFGPGTRLLVL.

This clonotype was counted ten times or more. V and J are TRBV29-1 and TRBJ2-1; tentatively, D is TRBD1 (6 bases). The V gene lost 3 bases and the J gene lost 8 bases, with 17 bases spanning the gap. The length of the CDR3 is 14 residues. CDR1 SQVTM and CDR2 ANQGSEA come from the germline V gene. The CDR3, as DNA: TGCAGCGTTGAGCTAGGACAGCGCAGGGATGAGCAGTTCTTC. Amino acids: CSVELGQRRDEQFF.